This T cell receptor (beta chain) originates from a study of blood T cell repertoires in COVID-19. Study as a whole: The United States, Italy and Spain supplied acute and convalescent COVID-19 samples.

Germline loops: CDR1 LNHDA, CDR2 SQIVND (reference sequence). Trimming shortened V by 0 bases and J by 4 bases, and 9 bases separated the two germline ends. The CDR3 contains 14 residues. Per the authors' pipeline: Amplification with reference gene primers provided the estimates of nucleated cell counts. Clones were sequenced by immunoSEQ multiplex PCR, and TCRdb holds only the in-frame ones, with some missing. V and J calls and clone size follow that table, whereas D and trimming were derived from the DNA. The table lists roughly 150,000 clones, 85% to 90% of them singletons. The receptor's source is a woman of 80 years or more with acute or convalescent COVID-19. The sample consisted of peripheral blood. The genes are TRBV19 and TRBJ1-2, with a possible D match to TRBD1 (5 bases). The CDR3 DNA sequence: TGTGCCAGTAGTATAGACGACAGTCCCTATGGCTACACCTTC. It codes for CASSIDDSPYGYTF.